The T cell receptor beta chain described here comes from a study of monozygotic twins with inflammatory bowel disease. Study results and limitations: Compared with healthy co-twins, IBD patients showed reduced TCRbeta repertoire diversity by inverse Simpson.

Concerning this clonotype: Antigen specificity is unknown.

Researchers used template switching to add UMIs featuring a 6-nucleotide sample barcode. TCRdb reanalyzed the 5' RACE reads, giving one entry per CDR3 protein sequence and no DNA. Its listing shows approximately 210,000 distinct CDR3 sequences. The authors isolated total RNA from whole blood without sorting T cells. The source of this sequence is a human donor with ulcerative colitis or Crohn's disease, or a healthy co-twin of an affected twin (not recorded which). Specimen: blood.

CDR3 in amino acids: CASKSLADGTYSNQPQHF. V gene TRBV27 combines with J gene TRBJ1-5; TCRdb picks TRBD1, but there is no DNA to check that call. Germline lookup yields CDR1 MNHEY and CDR2 SMNVEV (reference sequence). CDR3 length equals 18 residues.